The entry below describes one T cell receptor beta chain. This record comes from a study of blood T cell repertoires in COVID-19. Study-level information: Italy, Spain and the United States were the sources of the convalescent and acute COVID-19 samples. Nucleic acid was either cDNA or gDNA, and it came from T cells, B-cell-depleted T cells, or PBMCs.

CDR1 MNHEY and CDR2 SVGEGT come from the germline V gene. V dropped 0 bases and J dropped 4; count of bases not matched to a gene: 7. The CDR3 has 17 amino acids. In the original analysis: Estimation of nucleated cell counts was performed using reference gene primer amplification. TCRdb's copy holds only in-frame clones and misses some; the assay was immunoSEQ multiplex PCR. D and trimming come from the DNA, and the V and J calls and clone size come from that table. The sample has some 250,000 clones; approximately 82% are singletons. V is TRBV6-2 or TRBV6-3 and J is TRBJ1-2, with 11 nucleotides matching TRBD1. The sample was peripheral blood. This TCR came from a woman younger than 35 with acute or convalescent COVID-19. In DNA form, the CDR3 reads TGTGCCAGCAGTTACTCCATTGGACAGGGGGCAGGCTATGGCTACACCTTC. Translating gives CASSYSIGQGAGYGYTF.